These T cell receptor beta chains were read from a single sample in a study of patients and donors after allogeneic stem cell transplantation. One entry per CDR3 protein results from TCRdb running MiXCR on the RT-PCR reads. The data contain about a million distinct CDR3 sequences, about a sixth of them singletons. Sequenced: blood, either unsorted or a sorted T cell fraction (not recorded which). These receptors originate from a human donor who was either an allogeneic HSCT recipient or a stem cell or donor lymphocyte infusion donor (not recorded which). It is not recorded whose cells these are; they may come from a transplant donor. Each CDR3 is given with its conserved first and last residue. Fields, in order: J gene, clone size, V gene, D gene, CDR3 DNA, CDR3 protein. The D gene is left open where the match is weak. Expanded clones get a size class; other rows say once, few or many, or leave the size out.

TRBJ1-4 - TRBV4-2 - TGTGCCAGCAGCCAAAGTGGGAGGGGCTTACGTGAAAAACTGTTTTTT CASSQSGRGLREKLFF
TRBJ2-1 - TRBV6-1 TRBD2 TGTGCCAGCAATAAGGGACTAGCGGGAATAAATGAGCAGTTCTTC CASNKGLAGINEQFF
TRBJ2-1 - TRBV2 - TGTGCCAGCAAAGGGTTACGTCGGGTTTACAATGAGCAGTTCTTC CASKGLRRVYNEQFF
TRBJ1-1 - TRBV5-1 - TGCGCCAGCAGCTTGCTCAGGGCTCTAGGCACTGAAGCTTTCTTT CASSLLRALGTEAFF
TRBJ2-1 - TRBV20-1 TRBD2 TGCAGTGCTAGAGATCGGAGCGGGAGCTCCTACAATGAGCAGTTCTTC CSARDRSGSSYNEQFF
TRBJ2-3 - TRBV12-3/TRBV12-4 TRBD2 TGTGCCAGCAGCCCTGGACTAGCGGGAGCTTCAGATACGCAGTATTTT CASSPGLAGASDTQYF
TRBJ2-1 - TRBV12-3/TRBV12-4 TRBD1 TGTGGCAGCAGCTTGCCCGGGACAGCCTCCTTCAATGAGCAGTTCTTC CGSSLPGTASFNEQFF
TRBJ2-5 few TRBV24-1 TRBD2 TGTGCCACCAGTGATCCCAAAACTAGCGGACAAGAGACCCAGTACTTC CATSDPKTSGQETQYF
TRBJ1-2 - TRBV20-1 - TGCAGTGCTAGAGATCCGCTAGGGATGGGGAACTATGGCTACACCTTC CSARDPLGMGNYGYTF
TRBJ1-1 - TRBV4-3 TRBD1 TGCGCCAGCAGCCAACTGTTGACAGGGACGAACACTGAAGCTTTCTTT CASSQLLTGTNTEAFF
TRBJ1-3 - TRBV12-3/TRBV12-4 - TGTGCCAGCAGGGGGCAGGTCGGAAACACCATATATTTT CASRGQVGNTIYF
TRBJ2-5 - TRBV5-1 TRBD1 TGCGCCAGCAGCCGCTGGGACAGGGGCCAAGAGACCCAGTACTTC CASSRWDRGQETQYF
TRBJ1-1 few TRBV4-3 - TGCGCCAGCAGCCAAGATATTCGCAGTCTCTCTGAAGCTTTCTTT CASSQDIRSLSEAFF
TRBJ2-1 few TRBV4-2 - TGTGCCAGCAGCCAAGGGAGCCAGTTACAGCAGTTCTTC CASSQGSQLQQFF
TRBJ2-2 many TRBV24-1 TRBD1 TGTGCCACCAGTGAGGGACAGCCGAACACCGGGGAGCTGTTTTTT CATSEGQPNTGELFF
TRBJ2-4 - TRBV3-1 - TGTGCCAGCAGCCAAGACAAACAGGCGGTAGCCAAAAACATTCAGTACTTC CASSQDKQAVAKNIQYF
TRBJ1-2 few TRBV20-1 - TGCAGTGCTAGATCAGGGATAGACCTCGGCTACACCTTC CSARSGIDLGYTF
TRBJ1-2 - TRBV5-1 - TGCGCCAGCAGCTTGTATTCAGGTGGAAATGACTATGGCTACACCTTC CASSLYSGGNDYGYTF
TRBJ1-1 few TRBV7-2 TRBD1 TGTGCCAGCAGGACAGGGGCAGGGGGCATGAACACTGAAGCTTTCTTT CASRTGAGGMNTEAFF
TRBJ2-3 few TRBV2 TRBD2 TGTGCCAGCAGCCATCTTTGGGAAGCGGGAGGCCCCACAGATACGCAGTATTTT CASSHLWEAGGPTDTQYF
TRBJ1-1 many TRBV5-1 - TGTGCCAGCAGCTTAGCAGGGGCGAACACTGAAGCTTTCTTT CASSLAGANTEAFF
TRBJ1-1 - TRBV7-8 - TGTGCCAGCAGCTTTTTAGTTACTTGGGGGAACACTGAAGCTTTCTTT CASSFLVTWGNTEAFF
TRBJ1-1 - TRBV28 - TGTGCCAGCAGACGGGAGAGGATAGGGAGAGCTGAAGCTTTCTTT CASRRERIGRAEAFF
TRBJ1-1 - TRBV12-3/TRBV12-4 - TGTGCCAGCAGTTTTTTCGGGGGGACTGAAGCTTTCTTT CASSFFGGTEAFF
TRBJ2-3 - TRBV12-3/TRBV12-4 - TGTGCCAGCAGTTTAGGGGGCTACGGCTCAGATACGCAGTATTTT CASSLGGYGSDTQYF
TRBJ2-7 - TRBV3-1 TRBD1 TGTGCCAGCAGCCAAGACCAGGGGGAGAAGGACGAGCAGTACTTC CASSQDQGEKDEQYF
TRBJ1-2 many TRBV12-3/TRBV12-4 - TGTGCCAGCAGTTTAGTTGACATATCCTTC CASSLVDISF
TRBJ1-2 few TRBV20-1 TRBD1 TGCAGTGCTACCGTAGGGGACAGCCCTAACTATGGCTACACCTTC CSATVGDSPNYGYTF
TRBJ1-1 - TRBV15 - TGTGCCACCAGCAGTCAACCTCCCACTGAAGCTTTCTTT CATSSQPPTEAFF
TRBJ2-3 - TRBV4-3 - TGCGCCAGCAGCCTTAGTAGGGGGTCGACGTCCCGGACGCAGTATTTT CASSLSRGSTSRTQYF
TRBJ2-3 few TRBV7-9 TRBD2 TGTGCCAGCAGCTTCGGCCTAGCGGGATCCACAGATACGCAGTATTTT CASSFGLAGSTDTQYF
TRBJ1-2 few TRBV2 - TGTGCCAGCAGTGCCTACCGGGACGGCTATGGCTACACCTTC CASSAYRDGYGYTF
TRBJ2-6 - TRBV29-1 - TGCAGCGTTGATAGCAGCTCTGGGGCCAACGTCCTGACTTTC CSVDSSSGANVLTF
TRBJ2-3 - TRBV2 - TGTGCCAAAACCTACACAGATACGCAGTATTTT CAKTYTDTQYF
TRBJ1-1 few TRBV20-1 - TGCAGTGCTAGAATCCCCATGAAGAACACTGAAGCTTTCTTT CSARIPMKNTEAFF
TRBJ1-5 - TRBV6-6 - TGTGCCAGCGAGGAGGTGAGCAATCAGCCCCAGCATTTT CASEEVSNQPQHF
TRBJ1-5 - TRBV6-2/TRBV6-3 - TGTGCCAGCAGTGACCGAAGGGGTCAAAATCAGCCCCAGCATTTT CASSDRRGQNQPQHF
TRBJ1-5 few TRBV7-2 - TGTGCCAGCAGCTTGAGTGGAAGTAGCAATCAGCCCCAGCATTTT CASSLSGSSNQPQHF
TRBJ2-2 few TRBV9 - TGTGCCAGCAGCGCCTCGAACACCGGGGAGCTGTTTTTT CASSASNTGELFF
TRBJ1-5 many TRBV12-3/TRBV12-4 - TGTGCCAGCAGCTTAGGGAGTAGCAATCAGCCCCAGCATTTT CASSLGSSNQPQHF
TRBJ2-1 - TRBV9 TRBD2 TGTGCCAGCAGCGTAGCAGGTGGACTAGCGGTGTATGAGCAGTTCTTC CASSVAGGLAVYEQFF
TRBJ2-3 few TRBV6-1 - TGTGCCAGCAGTGGGGGATGGTCTAGTTCCCCAGATACGCAGTATTTT CASSGGWSSSPDTQYF
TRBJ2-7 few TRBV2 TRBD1 TGTGCCAGCAGGCTACTCCGGGACAGCTACGAGCAGTACTTC CASRLLRDSYEQYF
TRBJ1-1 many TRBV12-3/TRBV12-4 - TGTGCCAGCAGTTTGAAACTGGGATGGACTGAAGCTTTCTTT CASSLKLGWTEAFF
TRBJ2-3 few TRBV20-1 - TGCAGTGCTAGCGGGGGGCGTAGCACAGATACGCAGTATTTT CSASGGRSTDTQYF
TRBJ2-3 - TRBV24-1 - TGTGCCACCAGTGGTCGCACAGATACGCAGTATTTT CATSGRTDTQYF
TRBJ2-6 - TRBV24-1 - TGTGCCACCAGTGATCCCCAAGGGGGGAACAGGGCTGGGGCCAACGTCCTGACTTTC CATSDPQGGNRAGANVLTF
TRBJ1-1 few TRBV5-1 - TGCGCCAGCAGCTTGATTGGTGGGCTGAACACTGAAGCTTTCTTT CASSLIGGLNTEAFF